This is a list of T cell receptor beta chains from one sample in a study of blood T cell repertoires in COVID-19. Only in-frame clones appear in the TCRdb table, and some are missing; sequencing was by immunoSEQ multiplex PCR. Altogether around 300,000 clones are present, 89% being singletons, with the ten largest covering 1.5% to 2%. The source material was PBMCs or T cells enriched from blood (not recorded which). These receptor sequences come from a woman aged 60-75 years who had recovered from COVID-19. The CDR3 runs from the conserved cysteine through the conserved F or W. Each record gives: V gene, J gene, D gene, clone size, CDR3 protein, CDR3 DNA. The D gene is left open where the match is weak. Clone size is stated in some rows and not others, as once, few, many or a class when expanded.

V gene: TRBV10-1; J gene: TRBJ1-1; D gene: -; clone size: -; CDR3 protein: CASSESPSWSNTEAFF; CDR3 DNA: TGCGCCAGCAGTGAAAGCCCTTCGTGGTCGAACACTGAAGCTTTCTTT
V gene: TRBV7-3; J gene: TRBJ2-1; D gene: -; clone size: -; CDR3 protein: CASRPGRGFGEQFF; CDR3 DNA: TGTGCCAGCCGGCCGGGCAGGGGCTTTGGCGAGCAGTTCTTC
V gene: TRBV3-1/TRBV3-2; J gene: TRBJ2-3; D gene: -; clone size: -; CDR3 protein: CASGFRGATDTQYF; CDR3 DNA: TGTGCCAGCGGTTTCAGGGGGGCCACAGATACGCAGTATTTT
V gene: TRBV5-1; J gene: TRBJ2-5; D gene: TRBD1; clone size: -; CDR3 protein: CASSLTGGAIQETQYF; CDR3 DNA: TGCGCCAGCAGCTTGACAGGGGGCGCGATACAAGAGACCCAGTACTTC
V gene: TRBV12-3/TRBV12-4; J gene: TRBJ2-2; D gene: -; clone size: -; CDR3 protein: CASSLLNTGELFF; CDR3 DNA: TGTGCCAGCAGTTTACTTAACACCGGGGAGCTGTTTTTT
V gene: TRBV2; J gene: TRBJ1-1; D gene: -; clone size: -; CDR3 protein: CASSEQGRVNTEAFF; CDR3 DNA: TGTGCCAGCAGTGAACAGGGAAGGGTGAACACTGAAGCTTTCTTT
V gene: TRBV3-1/TRBV3-2; J gene: TRBJ2-1; D gene: TRBD2; clone size: -; CDR3 protein: CASSPHGSGGDSQQFF; CDR3 DNA: TGTGCCAGCAGCCCCCATGGCAGCGGGGGGGACTCCCAGCAGTTCTTC
V gene: TRBV18; J gene: TRBJ1-3; D gene: TRBD1; clone size: once; CDR3 protein: CASSPVSDRGGNTIYF; CDR3 DNA: TGTGCCAGCTCACCCGTGTCGGACAGGGGTGGAAACACCATATATTTT
V gene: TRBV6-4; J gene: TRBJ2-2; D gene: -; clone size: -; CDR3 protein: CASSINAFGELFF; CDR3 DNA: TGTGCCAGCAGTATTAATGCGTTCGGGGAGCTGTTTTTT
V gene: TRBV28; J gene: TRBJ2-3; D gene: -; clone size: -; CDR3 protein: CASSSRIRTDTQYF; CDR3 DNA: TGTGCCAGCAGTTCCAGGATTCGCACAGATACGCAGTATTTT
V gene: TRBV29-1; J gene: TRBJ2-3; D gene: -; clone size: -; CDR3 protein: CSVVVGTDTQYF; CDR3 DNA: TGCAGCGTTGTGGTCGGGACAGATACGCAGTATTTT
V gene: TRBV28; J gene: TRBJ2-7; D gene: TRBD1; clone size: -; CDR3 protein: CATKTGGYEQYF; CDR3 DNA: TGTGCCACCAAGACAGGGGGCTACGAGCAGTACTTC
V gene: TRBV7-6; J gene: TRBJ2-7; D gene: TRBD2; clone size: -; CDR3 protein: CASSLEASGLIAYEQYF; CDR3 DNA: TGTGCCAGCAGCTTAGAGGCTAGCGGCCTGATCGCCTACGAGCAGTACTTC
V gene: TRBV30; J gene: TRBJ1-4; D gene: TRBD1; clone size: -; CDR3 protein: CAWSGTGGYEKLFF; CDR3 DNA: TGTGCCTGGAGTGGGACAGGGGGCTATGAAAAACTGTTTTTT
V gene: TRBV10-1; J gene: TRBJ2-1; D gene: TRBD2; clone size: -; CDR3 protein: CASSYASGGSYEQFF; CDR3 DNA: TGCGCCAGCAGCTACGCTAGCGGGGGGTCCTATGAGCAGTTCTTC
V gene: TRBV30; J gene: TRBJ1-4; D gene: -; clone size: -; CDR3 protein: CAWRQAAEKLFF; CDR3 DNA: TGTGCCTGGAGGCAGGCCGCTGAAAAACTGTTTTTT
V gene: TRBV12-3/TRBV12-4; J gene: TRBJ1-5; D gene: -; clone size: -; CDR3 protein: CASTLSGGQPQHF; CDR3 DNA: TGTGCCAGCACCCTTAGCGGTGGGCAGCCCCAGCATTTT
V gene: TRBV18; J gene: TRBJ2-1; D gene: -; clone size: -; CDR3 protein: CASSPPSGVSYNEQFF; CDR3 DNA: TGTGCCAGCTCACCACCATCCGGGGTCTCCTACAATGAGCAGTTCTTC